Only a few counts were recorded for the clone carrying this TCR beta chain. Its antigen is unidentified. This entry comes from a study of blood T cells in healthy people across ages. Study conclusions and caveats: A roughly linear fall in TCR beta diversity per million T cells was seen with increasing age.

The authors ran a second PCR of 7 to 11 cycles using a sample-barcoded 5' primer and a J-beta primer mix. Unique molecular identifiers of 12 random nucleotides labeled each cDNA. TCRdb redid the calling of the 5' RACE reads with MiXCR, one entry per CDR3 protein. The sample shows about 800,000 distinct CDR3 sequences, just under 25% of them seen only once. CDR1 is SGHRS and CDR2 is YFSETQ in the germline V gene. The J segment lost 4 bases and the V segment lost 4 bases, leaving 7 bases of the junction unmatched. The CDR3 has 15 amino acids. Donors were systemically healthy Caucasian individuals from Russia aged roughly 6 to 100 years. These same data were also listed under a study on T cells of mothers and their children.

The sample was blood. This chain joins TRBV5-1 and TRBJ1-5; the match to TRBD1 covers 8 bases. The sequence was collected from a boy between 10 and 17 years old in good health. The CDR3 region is CASSPGDRRNQPQHF. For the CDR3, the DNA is TGCGCCAGCAGCCCGGGGGACAGGCGGAATCAGCCCCAGCATTTT. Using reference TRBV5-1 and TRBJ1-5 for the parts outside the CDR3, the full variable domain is KAGVTQTPRYLIKTRGQQVTLSCSPISGHRSVSWYQQTPGQGLQFLFEYFSETQRNKGNFPGRFSGRQFSNSRSEMNVSTLELGDSALYLCASSPGDRRNQPQHFGDGTRLSIL.